This TCR beta chain was sequenced during a study of persistence of HIV-infected CD4 T cells. Sequencing used immunoSEQ version 4 in survey mode. Sequencing was performed with immunoSEQ multiplex PCR; in TCRdb, only in-frame clones are kept and a portion is missing. The sample holds more than 35,000 clones; approximately 91% are singletons and the top ten take under 2%. Per the germline V gene, CDR1 is MGHRA and CDR2 is YSYEKL. The CDR3 extends over 15 amino acids. V lost 4 bases and J lost 1; bases outside the gene matches: 4. This nonspecific control used anti-CD3/anti-CD28 bead stimulation of CD4+ T cells. CD4+ T cells upregulating both CD40 ligand and CD69 were sorted as responding cells. Inclusion required CMV-positive serology and CD4+ counts above 400 cells/uL. PBMCs were depleted of CD8+ T cells before stimulation. For around 19 hours, CD8-depleted PBMCs received anti-CD28/CD49d costimulation, a CD40-blocking antibody and enfuvirtide.

With regard to this clone: Antigen specificity is unknown.

The chain links TRBV4-1 to TRBJ1-1; TRBD1 matches at 9 bases. This TCR came from an adult man with HIV who was CMV-seropositive. The source was CD4+ T cells sorted from PBMCs after approximately 18-hour stimulation, collected from a patient who received antiretroviral therapy. The CDR3 bases are TGCGCCAGCAGCCCGCAGGGACAGGGGAACACTGAAGCTTTCTTT. This gives the protein CASSPQGQGNTEAFF.